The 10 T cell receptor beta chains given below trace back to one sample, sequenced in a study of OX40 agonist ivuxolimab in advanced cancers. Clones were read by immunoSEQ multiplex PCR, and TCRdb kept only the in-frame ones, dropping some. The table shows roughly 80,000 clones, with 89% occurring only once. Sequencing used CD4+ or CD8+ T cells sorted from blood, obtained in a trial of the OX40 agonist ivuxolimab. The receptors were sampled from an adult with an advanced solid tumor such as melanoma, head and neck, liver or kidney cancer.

For the CDR3, the DNA is TGTGCTAGTGGCTGGGGTAATGAGCAGTTCTTC. Amino acid sequence: CASGWGNEQFF. The chain couples TRBV12-5 to TRBJ2-1, with D unclear. Germline V CDR1 and CDR2: LGHNT, FRNRAP. V was cut by 6 bases and J by 7 bases, with 7 bases left in between. This CDR3 is 11 amino acids long. The full variable domain, in which reference TRBV12-5 and TRBJ2-1 provide the parts outside the CDR3, is DARVTQTPRHKVTEMGQEVTMRCQPILGHNTVFWYRQTMMQGLELLAYFRNRAPLDDSGMPKDRFSAEMPDATLATLKIQPSEPRDSAVYFCASGWGNEQFFGPGTRLTVL.

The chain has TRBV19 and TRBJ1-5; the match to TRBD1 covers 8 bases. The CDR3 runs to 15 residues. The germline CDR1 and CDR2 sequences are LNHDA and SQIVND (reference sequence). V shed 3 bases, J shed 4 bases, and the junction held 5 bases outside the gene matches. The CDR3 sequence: CASSILDRDNQPQHF. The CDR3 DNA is TGTGCCAGTAGTATCCTGGACAGGGATAATCAGCCCCAGCATTTT.

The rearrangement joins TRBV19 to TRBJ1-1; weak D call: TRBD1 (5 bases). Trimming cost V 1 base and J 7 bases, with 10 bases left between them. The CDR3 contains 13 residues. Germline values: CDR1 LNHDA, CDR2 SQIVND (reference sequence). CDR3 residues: CASSIVKGSEAFF. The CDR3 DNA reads TGTGCCAGTAGTATAGTAAAGGGGAGTGAAGCTTTCTTT.

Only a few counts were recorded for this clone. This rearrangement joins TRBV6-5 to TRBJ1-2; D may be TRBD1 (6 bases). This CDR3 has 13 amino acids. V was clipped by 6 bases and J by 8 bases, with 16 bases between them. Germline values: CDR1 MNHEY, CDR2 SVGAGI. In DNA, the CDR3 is TGTGCCAGCAGCTCTGGGACAAGAATAGGCTACACCTTC. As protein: CASSSGTRIGYTF.

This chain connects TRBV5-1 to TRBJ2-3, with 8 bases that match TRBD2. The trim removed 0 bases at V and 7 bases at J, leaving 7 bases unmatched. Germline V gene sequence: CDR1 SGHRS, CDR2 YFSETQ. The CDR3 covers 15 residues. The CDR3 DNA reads TGCGCCAGCAGCTTGGCGGGAGGGCCTCTAAATACGCAGTATTTT. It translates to CASSLAGGPLNTQYF.

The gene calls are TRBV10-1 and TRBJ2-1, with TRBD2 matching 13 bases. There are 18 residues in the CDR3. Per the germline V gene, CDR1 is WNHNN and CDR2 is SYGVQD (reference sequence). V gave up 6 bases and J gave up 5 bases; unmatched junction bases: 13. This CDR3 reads CASSPGTSGTWPDNEQFF. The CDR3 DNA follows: TGCGCCAGCAGCCCCGGGACTAGCGGGACCTGGCCGGACAATGAGCAGTTCTTC.

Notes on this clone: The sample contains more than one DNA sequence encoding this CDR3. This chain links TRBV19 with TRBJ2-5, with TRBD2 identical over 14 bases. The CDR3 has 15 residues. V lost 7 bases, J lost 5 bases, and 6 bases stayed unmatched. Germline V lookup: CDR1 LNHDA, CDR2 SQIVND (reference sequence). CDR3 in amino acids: CASIGLAGGQETQYF. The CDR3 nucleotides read TGTGCCAGTATAGGACTAGCGGGAGGCCAGGAGACCCAGTACTTC. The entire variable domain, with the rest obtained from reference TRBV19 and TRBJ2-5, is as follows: DGGITQSPKYLFRKEGQNVTLSCEQNLNHDAMYWYRQDPGQGLRLIYYSQIVNDFQKGDIAEGYSVSREKKESFPLTVTSAQKNPTAFYLCASIGLAGGQETQYFGPGTRLLVL.

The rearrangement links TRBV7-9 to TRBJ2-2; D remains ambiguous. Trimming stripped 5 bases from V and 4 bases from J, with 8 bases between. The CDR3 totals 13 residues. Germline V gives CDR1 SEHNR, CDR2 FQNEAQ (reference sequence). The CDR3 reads CASSPSGTGELFF. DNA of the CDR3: TGTGCCAGCAGCCCAAGTGGCACCGGGGAGCTGTTTTTT.

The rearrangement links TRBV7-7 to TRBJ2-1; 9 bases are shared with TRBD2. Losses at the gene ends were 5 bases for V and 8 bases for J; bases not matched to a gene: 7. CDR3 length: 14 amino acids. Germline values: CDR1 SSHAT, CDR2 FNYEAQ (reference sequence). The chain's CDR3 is CASSPGTSFDEQFF. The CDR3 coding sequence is TGTGCCAGCAGCCCCGGGACTAGCTTCGATGAGCAGTTCTTC. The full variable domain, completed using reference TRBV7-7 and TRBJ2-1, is GAGVSQSPRYKVTKRGQDVTLRCDPISSHATLYWYQQALGQGPEFLTYFNYEAQPDKSGLPSDRFSAERPEGSISTLTIQRTEQRDSAMYRCASSPGTSFDEQFFGPGTRLTVL.

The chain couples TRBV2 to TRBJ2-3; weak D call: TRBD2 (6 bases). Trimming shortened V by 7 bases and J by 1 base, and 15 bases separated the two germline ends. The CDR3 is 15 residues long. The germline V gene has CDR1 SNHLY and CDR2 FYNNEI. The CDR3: CASTRGTSGTDTQYF. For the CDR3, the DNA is TGTGCCAGCACACGGGGGACCTCTGGCACAGATACGCAGTATTTT. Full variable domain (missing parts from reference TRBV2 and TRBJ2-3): EPEVTQTPSHQVTQMGQEVILRCVPISNHLYFYWYRQILGQKVEFLVSFYNNEISEKSEIFDDQFSVERPDGSNFTLKIRSTKLEDSAMYFCASTRGTSGTDTQYFGPGTRLTVL.